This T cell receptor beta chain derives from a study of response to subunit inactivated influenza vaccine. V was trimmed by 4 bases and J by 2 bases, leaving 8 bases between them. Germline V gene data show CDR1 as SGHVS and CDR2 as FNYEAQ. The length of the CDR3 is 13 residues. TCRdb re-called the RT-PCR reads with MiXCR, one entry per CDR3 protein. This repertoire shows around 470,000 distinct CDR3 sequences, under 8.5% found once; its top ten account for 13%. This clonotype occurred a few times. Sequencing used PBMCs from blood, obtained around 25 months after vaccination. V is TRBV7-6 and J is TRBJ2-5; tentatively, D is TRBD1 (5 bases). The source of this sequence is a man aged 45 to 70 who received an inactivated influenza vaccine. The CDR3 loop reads CASSWTRQETQYF. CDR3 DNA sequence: TGTGCCAGCAGCTGGACACGACAAGAGACCCAGTACTTC.